The 14 T cell receptor beta chains presented below share a single source sample, sequenced in a study of shared clonotypes between healthy human individuals. Clones were read by immunoSEQ multiplex PCR, and TCRdb kept only the in-frame ones, dropping some. The sample holds roughly 680,000 clones, over 55% seen once. Sequences were obtained from memory CD4+ T cells sorted from blood. This sample's subset: CD45RA-negative fraction. The source is a woman aged 25-40 years in good health.

The rearrangement joins TRBV28 to TRBJ2-7, with a possible D match to TRBD2 (5 bases). The CDR3 consists of 14 residues. The V gene's germline CDR1 is MDHEN and CDR2 SYDVKM. Trimming pared 4 bases from V and 6 bases from J, leaving 16 bases between. CDR3 sequence reads: CASSSDVALREQYF. The CDR3 DNA sequence: TGTGCCAGCAGTTCCGACGTAGCGTTGCGCGAGCAGTACTTC.

The chain joins TRBV14 to TRBJ2-1; D might be TRBD2 (6 bases). The CDR3 runs to 15 residues. Trimming cost V 4 bases and J 2 bases, with 12 bases left between them. Germline CDR1 is SGHDN and CDR2 is FVKESK. CDR3 sequence (DNA): TGTGCCAGCAGCCGCGGGACCTCCACCTACAATGAGCAGTTCTTC. This translates into CASSRGTSTYNEQFF.

The chain couples TRBV18 to TRBJ2-7; 10 nucleotides line up with TRBD1. The germline V gene has CDR1 KGHSH and CDR2 LQKENI. The trim removed 5 bases at V and 2 bases at J, leaving 6 bases unmatched. The CDR3 consists of 15 residues. The chain's CDR3 is CASSAGQGITYEQYF. CDR3 coding DNA: TGTGCCAGCTCAGCGGGACAGGGGATCACCTACGAGCAGTACTTC.

The table lists this clone with a count of one. The V gene is TRBV18, the J gene TRBJ2-5; D might be TRBD2 (6 bases). Trimming took 4 bases from V and 1 from J, leaving 13 bases between them. The CDR3 runs 15 residues. Germline CDR1 KGHSH, CDR2 LQKENI. DNA of the CDR3: TGTGCCAGCTCACGGAATAGCGGACGCCAAGAGACCCAGTACTTC. Protein product: CASSRNSGRQETQYF. Full variable domain (remainder filled in from reference TRBV18 and TRBJ2-5): NAGVMQNPRHLVRRRGQEARLRCSPMKGHSHVYWYRQLPEEGLKFMVYLQKENIIDESGMPKERFSAEFPKEGPSILRIQQVVRGDSAAYFCASSRNSGRQETQYFGPGTRLLVL.

As to this clone: This specimen includes other DNA sequences encoding the same CDR3. CDR3 DNA sequence: TGTGCCAGCAGTGGCTCGACTAGCACAGATACGCAGTATTTT. Translated: CASSGSTSTDTQYF. The rearrangement links TRBV27 to TRBJ2-3, with unresolved D. The CDR3 is 14 residues long. Trimming shortened V by 5 bases and J by 0 bases, and 9 bases separated the two germline ends. From germline, CDR1 is MNHEY and CDR2 SMNVEV (reference sequence).

CDR3 protein: CASSGGRKDTQYF. In DNA form, the CDR3 reads TGTGCCAGCAGTGGCGGACGGAAAGATACGCAGTATTTT. The chain links TRBV25-1 to TRBJ2-3; D remains ambiguous. Germline V lookup: CDR1 MGHDK, CDR2 SYGVNS. Trimming left V 4 bases short and J 5 bases short, with 10 bases between. The CDR3 loop spans 13 amino acids.

This clone turned up a few times. At the DNA level, this CDR3 is encoded by other sequences in the same sample as well. This rearrangement joins TRBV27 to TRBJ2-1; TRBD2 agrees at 12 bases. This CDR3 region has 16 residues. The trim removed 1 base at V and 7 bases at J, leaving 5 bases unmatched. From germline, CDR1 is MNHEY and CDR2 SMNVEV (reference sequence). CDR3 sequence reads: CASSLFSGTSGNEQFF. For the CDR3, the DNA is TGTGCCAGCAGTTTATTCTCCGGGACTAGCGGGAATGAGCAGTTCTTC.

The V gene is TRBV27, the J gene TRBJ2-2; D gene unclear. Trimming removed 5 bases from V and 3 bases from J, with 4 bases in between. CDR3 length equals 12 residues. Germline assignment: CDR1 MNHEY and CDR2 SMNVEV (reference sequence). The chain's CDR3 is CASSHYTGELFF. DNA of the CDR3: TGTGCCAGCAGTCACTACACCGGGGAGCTGTTTTTT.

The V gene is TRBV4-1, the J gene TRBJ2-1; 11 bases align to TRBD2. Germline V gene data show CDR1 as MGHRA and CDR2 as YSYEKL. Unmatched junction bases numbered 9, after V lost 3 bases and J lost 8 bases. The CDR3 consists of 16 residues. The CDR3 protein is CASSQPTSGSRDEQFF. Here the CDR3 DNA reads TGCGCCAGCAGCCAGCCTACTAGCGGGAGTCGCGATGAGCAGTTCTTC.

This sequence joins TRBV6-1 and TRBJ2-7, with D perhaps matching TRBD1 or TRBD2 (6 bases each). The V end was cut by 4 bases, the J end by 2 bases, with 18 bases between. Germline-derived CDR1 and CDR2 are MNHNS and SASEGT. There are 16 residues in the CDR3. The CDR3 DNA reads as TGTGCCAGCAGTGCGACTGGGGGGCGCCTAACCTACGAGCAGTACTTC. It yields the protein CASSATGGRLTYEQYF.

This chain connects TRBV19 to TRBJ1-1; D remains ambiguous. Trimming left V 7 bases short and J 0 bases short, with 12 bases between. This CDR3 region has 14 residues. Per the germline V gene, CDR1 is LNHDA and CDR2 is SQIVND (reference sequence). CDR3 sequence reads: CASTRASVNTEAFF. Written as DNA, the CDR3 is TGTGCCAGTACCCGGGCATCGGTGAACACTGAAGCTTTCTTT.

J is TRBJ2-2 and V is TRBV10-3; the D is unclear. Trimming took off 2 bases at V and 4 bases at J, with 2 bases between the two ends. There are 12 residues in the CDR3. Per the germline V gene, CDR1 is ENHRY and CDR2 is SYGVKD. CDR3 bases: TGTGCCATCAGTGAGGGCACCGGGGAGCTGTTTTTT. Translated: CAISEGTGELFF.

The rearrangement uses TRBV4-2 and TRBJ2-7, with D possibly being TRBD2 (5 bases). This CDR3 has 15 residues. CDR1 is LGHNA and CDR2 is YNFKEQ in the germline V gene. The germline V and J ends were trimmed by 1 base and 0 bases, with 10 bases remaining between them. CDR3 residues: CASSQAGSSSYEQYF. CDR3 nucleotides: TGTGCCAGCAGCCAAGCGGGGAGCAGCTCCTACGAGCAGTACTTC.

J is TRBJ1-1 and V is TRBV7-8; 7 bases are shared with TRBD1. Germline CDR1 and CDR2: SGHVS and FQNEAQ. V shed 5 bases, J shed 5 bases, and the junction held 8 bases outside the gene matches. CDR3 length: 14 amino acids. In DNA, the CDR3 is TGTGCCAGCAGCCCCCAGGGGGGACTAACTGAAGCTTTCTTT. Its translation is CASSPQGGLTEAFF.